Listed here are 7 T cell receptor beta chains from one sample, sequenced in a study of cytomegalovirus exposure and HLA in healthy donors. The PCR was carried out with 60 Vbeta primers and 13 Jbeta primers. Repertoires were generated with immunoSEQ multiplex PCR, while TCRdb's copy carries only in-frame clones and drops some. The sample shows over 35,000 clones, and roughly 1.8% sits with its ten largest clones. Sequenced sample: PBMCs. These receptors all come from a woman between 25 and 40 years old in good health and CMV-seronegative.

CDR3 sequence reads: CASSLMTSGDNEQFF. CDR3 DNA sequence: TGTGCCAGCTCACTAATGACTAGCGGCGACAATGAGCAGTTCTTC. This chain links TRBV18 with TRBJ2-1; TRBD2 agrees at 9 bases. The CDR3 length is 15 residues. Germline CDR1 reads KGHSH; CDR2 reads LQKENI. Trimming removed 4 bases from V and 5 bases from J; junction bases left unmatched: 6.

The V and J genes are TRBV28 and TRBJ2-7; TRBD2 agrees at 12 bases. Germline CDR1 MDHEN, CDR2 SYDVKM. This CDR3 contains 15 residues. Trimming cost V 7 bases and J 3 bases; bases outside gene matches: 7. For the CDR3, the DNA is TGTGCCAGCACATCTCTAGCGGGAGGGGGCTACGAGCAGTACTTC. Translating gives CASTSLAGGGYEQYF.

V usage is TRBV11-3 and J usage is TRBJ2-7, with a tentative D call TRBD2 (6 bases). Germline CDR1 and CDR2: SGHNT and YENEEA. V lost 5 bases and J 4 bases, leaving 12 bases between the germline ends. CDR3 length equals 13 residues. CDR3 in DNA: TGTGCCAGCAGCAAGTCCGGGAGATACGAGCAGTACTTC. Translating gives CASSKSGRYEQYF.

CDR3: CSVRTGEVEQYF. CDR3 nucleotides: TGCAGCGTACGGACAGGGGAAGTCGAGCAGTACTTC. The genes are TRBV29-1 and TRBJ2-7, with 9 bases matching TRBD1. The CDR3 is 12 amino acids. The V gene end was trimmed by 6 bases and the J gene end by 6 bases; junction bases not matched to a gene: 6. CDR1 and CDR2 from the germline V gene are SQVTM and ANQGSEA.

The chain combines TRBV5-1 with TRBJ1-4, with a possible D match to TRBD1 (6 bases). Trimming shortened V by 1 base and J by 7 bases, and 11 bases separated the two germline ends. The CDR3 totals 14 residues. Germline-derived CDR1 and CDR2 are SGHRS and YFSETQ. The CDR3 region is CASSLQGKGEKLFF. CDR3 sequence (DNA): TGCGCCAGCAGCTTGCAGGGGAAGGGTGAAAAACTGTTTTTT.

The DNA of the CDR3 is TGTGCCAGCAGCCCGGGGACAGGGATAAGCCACGAGCAGTACTTC. Protein: CASSPGTGISHEQYF. This sequence joins TRBV7-9 and TRBJ2-7, with 9 bases matching TRBD1. This CDR3 comprises 15 residues. Trimming took 5 bases from V and 5 from J; bases not matched to a gene: 10. CDR1 is SEHNR and CDR2 is FQNEAQ in the germline V gene (reference sequence).

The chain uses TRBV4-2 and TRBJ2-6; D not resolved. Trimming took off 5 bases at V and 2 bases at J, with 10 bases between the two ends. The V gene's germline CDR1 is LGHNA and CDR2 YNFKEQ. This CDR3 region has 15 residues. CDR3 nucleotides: TGTGCCAGCAGCGAAGGTGTTACTGGGGCCAACGTCCTGACTTTC. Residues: CASSEGVTGANVLTF.